This T cell receptor (beta chain) was retrieved from a study of T cells after yellow fever vaccination. Study-level background: SMART-Seq v4 Ultra Low Input prepared libraries from low-cell fractions. Notes on the study in general: Weaker overall was a secondary response that nonetheless peaked faster, on day 5 versus 15. Post-booster reappearance was seen for most primary-vaccination clones (around 96% CD4, around 91% CD8).

Researchers made TCR cDNA using 5'RACE template switching, and this step added a universal primer site and UMIs. TCRdb reprocessed the 5' RACE reads via MiXCR and lists one record per CDR3 protein. Of 280,000 or so distinct CDR3 sequences in the sample, around 8.6% are singletons; the top ten hold approximately 3.5%. The CDR3 has 15 amino acids. Trimming took off 0 bases at V and 7 bases at J, with 15 bases between the two ends. CDR1 is MNHEY, CDR2 SVGAGI, per germline. This clonotype was found many times. Its antigen is unidentified. This TCR was recovered from a young man who received the YFV17D yellow fever vaccine. The rearrangement links TRBV6-5 to TRBJ2-5, with D possibly being TRBD1 or TRBD2 (7 bases each). The sample here was CD4+ T cells sorted from PBMCs, taken 5 days after the yellow fever booster vaccination. CDR3 DNA sequence: TGTGCCAGCAGTTACTCGACGACAGGGAGGGGGACCCAGTACTTC. Amino acids: CASSYSTTGRGTQYF.